This is a list of T cell receptor beta chains from one sample in a study of CD8 T cells in ankylosing spondylitis. TCRdb used MiXCR to reprocess the 5' RACE reads, holding one entry per CDR3 protein. The sample lists 700,000 to 850,000 distinct CDR3 sequences; about an eighth were seen once. The sequenced material came from blood, either unsorted or a sorted T cell fraction (not recorded which). Source of these receptors: a male donor with ankylosing spondylitis. CDR3s include the opening cysteine and the closing phenylalanine or tryptophan. A D gene is named only where the DNA matches it firmly. Clone size is shown for a subset of rows, as once, few, many or a class of expanded clone.

clone size	V gene	D gene	J gene	CDR3 protein	CDR3 DNA
.	TRBV7-8	TRBD1	TRBJ1-2	CASSLQGGSFDGYTF	TGTGCCAGCAGCCTGCAGGGGGGGAGCTTCGATGGCTACACCTTC
.	TRBV6-1	.	TRBJ2-5	CASSRVGRGETQYF	TGTGCCAGCAGTAGAGTGGGCCGGGGAGAGACCCAGTACTTC
few	TRBV2	.	TRBJ2-7	CASSEGITVSYEQYF	TGTGCCAGCAGTGAAGGAATCACAGTCTCCTACGAGCAGTACTTC
.	TRBV7-2	.	TRBJ2-2	CASSLRIVSTGELFF	TGTGCCAGCAGCCTCCGGATAGTTAGCACCGGGGAGCTGTTTTTT
many	TRBV4-2	.	TRBJ1-5	CASSQAGNSNQPQHF	TGTGCCAGCAGCCAAGCTGGGAATAGCAATCAGCCCCAGCATTTT
.	TRBV30	.	TRBJ2-7	CAWSSGGLYEQYF	TGTGCCTGGAGTTCCGGGGGATTATACGAGCAGTACTTC
.	TRBV20-1	.	TRBJ2-3	CSGSSGVYGDTQYF	TGCAGTGGTTCCTCAGGGGTTTATGGAGATACGCAGTATTTT
.	TRBV20-1	.	TRBJ1-4	CSASSQGNEKLFF	TGCAGTGCTAGTTCCCAGGGAAATGAAAAACTGTTTTTT
.	TRBV20-1	.	TRBJ1-1	CSAGDNTEAFF	TGCAGTGCTGGGGATAACACTGAAGCTTTCTTT
few	TRBV4-2	TRBD2	TRBJ2-1	CASSQAGLAGVNEQFF	TGTGCCAGCAGCCAAGCCGGACTAGCGGGAGTAAATGAGCAGTTCTTC
many	TRBV29-1	TRBD2	TRBJ2-3	CSVAGGTSGVLSTDTQYF	TGCAGCGTCGCTGGCGGGACTAGCGGGGTTCTCTCCACAGATACGCAGTATTTT